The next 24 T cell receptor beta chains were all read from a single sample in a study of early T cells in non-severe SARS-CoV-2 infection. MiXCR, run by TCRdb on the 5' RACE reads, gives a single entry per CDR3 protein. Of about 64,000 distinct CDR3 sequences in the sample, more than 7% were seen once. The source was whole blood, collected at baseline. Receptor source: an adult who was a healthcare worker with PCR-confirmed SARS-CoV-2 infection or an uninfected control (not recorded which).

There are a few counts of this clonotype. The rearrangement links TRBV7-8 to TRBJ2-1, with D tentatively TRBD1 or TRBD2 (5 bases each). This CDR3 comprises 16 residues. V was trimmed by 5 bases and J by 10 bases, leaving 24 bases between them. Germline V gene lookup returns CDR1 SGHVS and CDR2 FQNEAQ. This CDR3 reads CASSPRPGPTTGEQFF. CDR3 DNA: TGTGCCAGCAGCCCCAGACCGGGACCGACGACGGGCGAGCAGTTCTTC.

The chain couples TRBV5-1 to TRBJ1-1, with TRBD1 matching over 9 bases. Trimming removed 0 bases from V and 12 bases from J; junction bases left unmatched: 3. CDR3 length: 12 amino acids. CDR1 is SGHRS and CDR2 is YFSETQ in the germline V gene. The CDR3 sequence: CASSLDRGQTFF. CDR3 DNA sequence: TGCGCCAGCAGCTTGGACAGGGGGCAAACTTTCTTT.

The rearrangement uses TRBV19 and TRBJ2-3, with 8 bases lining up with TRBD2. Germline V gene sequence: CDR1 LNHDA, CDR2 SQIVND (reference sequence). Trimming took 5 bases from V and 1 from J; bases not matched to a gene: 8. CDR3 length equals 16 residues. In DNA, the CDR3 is TGTGCCAGTAGTCAACCAACTAGCGGACGCACAGATACGCAGTATTTT. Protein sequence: CASSQPTSGRTDTQYF.

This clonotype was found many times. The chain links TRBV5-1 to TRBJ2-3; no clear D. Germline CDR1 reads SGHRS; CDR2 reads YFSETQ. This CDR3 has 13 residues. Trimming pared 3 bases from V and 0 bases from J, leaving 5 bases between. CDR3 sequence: CASSSGSTDTQYF. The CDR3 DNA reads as TGCGCCAGCAGCTCAGGTAGCACAGATACGCAGTATTTT.

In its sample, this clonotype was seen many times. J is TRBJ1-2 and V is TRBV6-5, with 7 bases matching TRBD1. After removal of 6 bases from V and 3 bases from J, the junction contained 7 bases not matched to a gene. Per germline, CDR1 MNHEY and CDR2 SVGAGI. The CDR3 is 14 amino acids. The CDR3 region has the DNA TGTGCCAGCAGCCTCCATGGACAGGACTATGGCTACACCTTC. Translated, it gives CASSLHGQDYGYTF.

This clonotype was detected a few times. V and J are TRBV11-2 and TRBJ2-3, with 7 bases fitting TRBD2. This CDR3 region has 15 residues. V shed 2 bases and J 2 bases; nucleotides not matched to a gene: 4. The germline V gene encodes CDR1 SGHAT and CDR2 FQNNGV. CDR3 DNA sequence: TGTGCCAGCAGCTTACTGGCGGGAGTCACAGATACGCAGTATTTT. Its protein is CASSLLAGVTDTQYF. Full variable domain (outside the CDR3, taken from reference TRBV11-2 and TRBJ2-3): EAGVAQSPRYKIIEKRQSVAFWCNPISGHATLYWYQQILGQGPKLLIQFQNNGVVDDSQLPKDRFSAERLKGVDSTLKIQPAKLEDSAVYLCASSLLAGVTDTQYFGPGTRLTVL.

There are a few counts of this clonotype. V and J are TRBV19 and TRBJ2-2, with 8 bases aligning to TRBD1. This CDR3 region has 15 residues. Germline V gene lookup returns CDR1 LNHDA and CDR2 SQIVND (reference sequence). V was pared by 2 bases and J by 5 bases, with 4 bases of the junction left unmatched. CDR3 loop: CASSIQGARTGELFF. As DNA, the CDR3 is TGTGCCAGTAGTATACAGGGGGCCAGGACCGGGGAGCTGTTTTTT.

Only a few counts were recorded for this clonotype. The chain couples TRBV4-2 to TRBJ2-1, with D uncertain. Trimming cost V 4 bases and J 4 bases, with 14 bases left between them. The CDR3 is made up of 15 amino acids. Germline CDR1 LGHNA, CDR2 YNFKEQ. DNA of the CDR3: TGTGCCAGCAGCCGGCCCCGGACGGAGTACAATGAGCAGTTCTTC. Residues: CASSRPRTEYNEQFF.

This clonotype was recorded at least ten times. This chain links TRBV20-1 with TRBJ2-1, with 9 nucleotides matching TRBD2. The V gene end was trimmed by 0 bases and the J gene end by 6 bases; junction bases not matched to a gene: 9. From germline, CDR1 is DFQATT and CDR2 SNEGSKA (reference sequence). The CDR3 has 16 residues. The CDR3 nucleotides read TGCAGTGCTAGAGATTCTAGAGCGGGAGGACGCAATGAGCAGTTCTTC. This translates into CSARDSRAGGRNEQFF.

In nucleotides, the CDR3 is TGTGCCAGCACCTTAACAGGGTCGAACACTGAAGCTTTCTTT. This codes for CASTLTGSNTEAFF. This rearrangement joins TRBV6-1 to TRBJ1-1; D is perhaps TRBD1 (6 bases). The CDR3 contains 14 residues. From germline, CDR1 is MNHNS and CDR2 SASEGT. Trimming left V 7 bases short and J 1 base short, with 13 bases between.

CDR3 amino acids: CASSQGLLTDTQYF. DNA of the CDR3: TGTGCCAGCAGCCAAGGGCTTCTCACAGATACGCAGTATTTT. The rearrangement links TRBV3-1 to TRBJ2-3; unclear D gene. V gave up 1 base and J gave up 2 bases, with 7 bases separating them. This CDR3 has 14 residues. In germline, CDR1 is LGHDT, CDR2 YNNKEL (reference sequence).

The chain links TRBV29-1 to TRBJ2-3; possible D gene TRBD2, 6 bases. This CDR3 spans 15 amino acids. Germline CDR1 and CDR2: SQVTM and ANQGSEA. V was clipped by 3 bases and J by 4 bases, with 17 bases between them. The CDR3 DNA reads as TGCAGCGTTGACGGCGGGGCCCTAAGTCCAGATACGCAGTATTTT. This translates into CSVDGGALSPDTQYF.

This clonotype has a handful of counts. CDR3 loop: CASSVPGLAGGYNEQFF. In DNA, the CDR3 is TGTGCCAGCAGTGTCCCGGGACTAGCGGGAGGGTACAATGAGCAGTTCTTC. V usage is TRBV12-3 or TRBV12-4 and J usage is TRBJ2-1, with 16 bases matching TRBD2. The CDR3 sequence is 17 residues long. Unmatched junction bases numbered 5, after V lost 5 bases and J lost 4 bases.

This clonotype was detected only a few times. CDR3 sequence reads: CSARDPAGGADTQYF. In DNA form, the CDR3 reads TGCAGTGCTAGAGATCCCGCGGGAGGGGCAGATACGCAGTATTTT. J is TRBJ2-3 and V is TRBV20-1; 9 positions agree with TRBD2. Germline V gives CDR1 DFQATT, CDR2 SNEGSKA (reference sequence). The CDR3 is made up of 15 amino acids. V was pared by 0 bases and J by 4 bases, with 5 bases of the junction left unmatched.

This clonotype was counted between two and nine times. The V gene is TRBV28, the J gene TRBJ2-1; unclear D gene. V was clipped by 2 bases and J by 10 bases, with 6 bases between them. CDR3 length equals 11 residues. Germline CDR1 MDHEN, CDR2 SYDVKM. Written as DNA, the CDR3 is TGTGCCAGCAGTTTAACCCGGGAGCAGTTCTTC. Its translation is CASSLTREQFF.

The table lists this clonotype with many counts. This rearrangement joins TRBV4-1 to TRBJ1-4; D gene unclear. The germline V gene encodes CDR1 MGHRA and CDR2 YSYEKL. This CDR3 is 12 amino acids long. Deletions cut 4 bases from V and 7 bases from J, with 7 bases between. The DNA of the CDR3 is TGCGCCAGCAGCCGGCTTTTTGAAAAACTGTTTTTT. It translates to CASSRLFEKLFF.

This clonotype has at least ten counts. CDR3 amino acids: CASSYVLEAFF. Written as DNA, the CDR3 is TGTGCCAGCAGTTACGTCCTTGAAGCTTTCTTT. The chain employs TRBV6-2 or TRBV6-3 and TRBJ1-1; D not resolved. The V gene lost 2 bases and the J gene lost 7 bases, with 5 bases spanning the gap. Germline CDR1 is MNHEY and CDR2 is SVGEGT. This CDR3 contains 11 residues.

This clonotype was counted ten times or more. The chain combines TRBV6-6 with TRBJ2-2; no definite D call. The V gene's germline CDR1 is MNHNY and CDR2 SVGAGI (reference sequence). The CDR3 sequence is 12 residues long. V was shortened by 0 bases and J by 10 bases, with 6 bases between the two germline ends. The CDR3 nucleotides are TGTGCCAGCAGTTACTCTAATGAGGAGCTGTTTTTT. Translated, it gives CASSYSNEELFF.

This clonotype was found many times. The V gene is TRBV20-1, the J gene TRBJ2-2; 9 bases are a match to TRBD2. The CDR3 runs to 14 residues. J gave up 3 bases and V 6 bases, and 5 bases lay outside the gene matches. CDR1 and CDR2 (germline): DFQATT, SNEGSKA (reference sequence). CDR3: CSAPRLADTGELFF. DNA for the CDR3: TGCAGTGCCCCTAGACTAGCGGACACCGGGGAGCTGTTTTTT.

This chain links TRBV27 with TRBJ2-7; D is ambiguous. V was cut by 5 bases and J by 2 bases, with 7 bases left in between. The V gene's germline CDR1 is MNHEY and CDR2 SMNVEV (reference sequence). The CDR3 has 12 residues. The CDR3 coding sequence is TGTGCCAGCAGTGGCACTACCTACGAGCAGTACTTC. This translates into CASSGTTYEQYF.

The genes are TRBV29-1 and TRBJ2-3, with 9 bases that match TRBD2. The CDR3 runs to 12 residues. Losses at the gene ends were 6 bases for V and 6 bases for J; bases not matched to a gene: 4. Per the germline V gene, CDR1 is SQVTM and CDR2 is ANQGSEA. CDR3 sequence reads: CSVAGGGDTQYF. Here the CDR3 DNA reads TGCAGCGTCGCGGGAGGGGGGGATACGCAGTATTTT.

The CDR3 sequence: CSARRGQGQETQYF. CDR3 DNA sequence: TGCAGTGCTAGGCGAGGACAGGGCCAAGAGACCCAGTACTTC. This chain joins TRBV20-1 and TRBJ2-5, with 8 bases identical to TRBD1. The length of the CDR3 is 14 residues. Germline V gives CDR1 DFQATT, CDR2 SNEGSKA (reference sequence). V was clipped by 3 bases and J by 1 base; unmatched bases: 4.

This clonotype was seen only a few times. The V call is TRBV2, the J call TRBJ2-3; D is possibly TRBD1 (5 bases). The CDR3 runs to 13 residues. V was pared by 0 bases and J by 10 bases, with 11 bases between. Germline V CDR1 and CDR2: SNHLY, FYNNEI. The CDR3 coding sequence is TGTGCCAGCAGTGAAGCGCAGGGTTTAGCGCAGTATTTT. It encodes CASSEAQGLAQYF.

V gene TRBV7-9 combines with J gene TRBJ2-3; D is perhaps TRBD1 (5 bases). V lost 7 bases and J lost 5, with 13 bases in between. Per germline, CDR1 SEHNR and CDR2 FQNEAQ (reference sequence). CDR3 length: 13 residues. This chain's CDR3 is CASTSWGIDTQYF. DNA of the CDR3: TGTGCCAGCACCTCCTGGGGCATAGATACGCAGTATTTT.